This T cell receptor beta chain was observed in a study of identical twins. Study-level results: Analyses of zero insertions could, in part, be confounded by invariant MAIT and iNKT cells. It was cross-sectional statistical analysis, not following the same donors, that the conclusions relied on.

Between the trimmed V and J ends, which lost 5 bases and 8 bases, there was a span of 19 bases. The CDR3 loop spans 15 amino acids. Germline V CDR1 and CDR2: KGHSH, LQKENI. TCRdb re-called the 5' RACE reads through MiXCR, storing one row per CDR3 protein. The table records about 240,000 distinct CDR3 sequences, 6% to 8.5% of them present only once. This clonotype was seen more than once but under ten times. Antigen specificity is unknown. The sample was also linked to a second study, of yellow fever vaccine responses in identical twins.

V is TRBV18 and J is TRBJ2-1; maybe TRBD1 (5 bases). Sample: CD8+ T cells sorted from blood. The origin of this receptor is a woman aged 18-29 years in good health. The chain's CDR3 is CASSKFVAGIHEQFF. The CDR3 coding sequence is TGTGCCAGCTCAAAGTTCGTGGCAGGGATTCATGAGCAGTTCTTC.